This TCR beta chain was sequenced during a study of cytomegalovirus exposure and HLA in healthy donors. Study results and caveats: Per published reports, the classifier diagnosed cytomegalovirus status with high specificity and sensitivity. TCR beta chains numbering some 160 were designated cytomegalovirus-associated.

As for this clone: Its target is not known.

PCR employed 60 Vbeta and 13 Jbeta primers. Libraries were prepared by immunoSEQ multiplex PCR; TCRdb keeps only in-frame clonotypes and omits some of them. The sample gives almost 200,000 clones, around 77% of which show up once; about 1.9% is in the top ten. This CDR3 is built from 16 residues. Germline CDR1 LNHDA, CDR2 SQIVND (reference sequence). V lost 3 bases and J lost 3, with 15 bases in between. J is TRBJ2-4 and V is TRBV19, with a weak D call TRBD1 (6 bases). Sequences were obtained from PBMCs. The receptor was isolated from a man younger than 45 in good health and CMV-seronegative. CDR3 residues: CASSILEQGIKNIQYF. CDR3 in DNA: TGTGCCAGTAGTATCTTGGAACAGGGAATCAAAAACATTCAGTACTTC.